The clone carrying this TCR beta chain was seen repeatedly, ten times or more. The target antigen is unknown. With a duration under 3 months, ophthalmopathy in the donors showed moderate-to-severe activity, CAS ≥3 and NOSPECS ≥4. Diagnostic conclusions were grounded in clinical symptoms, serum thyroxine, TRAb, thyroid ultrasound and orbital computed tomography. The CDR3 has 14 amino acids. Germline V gene sequence: CDR1 MGHDK, CDR2 SYGVNS. V lost 8 bases to trimming and J lost 4 bases; unmatched junction nucleotides: 6. These data belong to a study of Graves' ophthalmopathy and Graves' hyperthyroidism. Study results and caveats: Ophthalmopathy and stable hyperthyroidism were discriminated by a 13-signature model, with roughly 86% sensitivity and 81.08% specificity.

Scientists amplified the TCR beta CDR3 regions from RNA transcripts. Following a first-round RT-PCR that used HTBI primers, a second-round multiplex PCR was carried out. TCRdb called the multiplex PCR reads again in MiXCR, with one record for every CDR3 protein. The sample holds over 150,000 distinct CDR3 sequences, roughly two fifths seen once. This sequence originates from a woman aged 35 to 49 with Graves' ophthalmopathy. The sequencing input was peripheral blood. The genes are TRBV25-1 and TRBJ1-5; 9 nucleotides line up with TRBD1. CDR3 DNA: TGTGCCAGCGAGGGGACAGGGAATAATCAGCCCCAGCATTTT. Translated: CASEGTGNNQPQHF.